The present T cell receptor beta chain was sequenced within a study of response to subunit inactivated influenza vaccine (dated by TCRdb to the late 2010s). Looking at the study overall: To follow how T cells responded to a trivalent subunit inactivated influenza vaccine, the researchers relied on deep quantitative profiling of the T cell receptor repertoire.

Receptor libraries were prepared by RT-PCR. The sequencer was an Illumina HiSeq 2500. TCRdb trimmed the raw reads at Q25, called clones with MiXCR and kept productive beta chains. CDR3 protein duplicates are merged, each entry listing the most common genes and DNA. The sample yields about 310,000 distinct CDR3 sequences; just over 20% were counted once. The ten largest make up roughly 10% of the sample. This clonotype occurred a few times. Which antigen it targets is not known. Base qualities were left out, and no much larger clone turns up one base away. Study-wide conclusions, independent of this receptor: The authors proposed that each seasonal influenza vaccination may bring in only a limited number of new T cells.

The sequencing here drew on PBMCs from blood, taken less than 22 months after vaccination. The receptor's source is a man aged 50-75 years who received an inactivated influenza vaccine. Donor details come from another sample of the same person, matched by shared clones.

The CDR3 region has the sequence CASSIDPQGDNEQFF. The nucleotides are TGCGCCAGCAGCATTGACCCTCAGGGGGACAATGAGCAGTTCTTC. Here the chain combines TRBV5-1 and TRBJ2-1; 7 bases in between match TRBD1. Counted from cysteine to phenylalanine, this CDR3 has 15 amino acids. CDR3 DNA only is kept here, 45 bases in frame from base 1. Reading the germline V gene gives CDR1 SGHRS and CDR2 YFSETQ. V ends up 4 bases short and J 5 bases short, with an unmatched junction base count of 9.